Listed below are T cell receptor beta chains from one sample, sequenced in a study of control samples from healthy donors and cancer patients. TCRdb's table, derived via immunoSEQ multiplex PCR, lists solely in-frame clones and lacks some. The repertoire holds some 160,000 clones, with 80% to 95% as singletons. Sequenced sample: blood. All receptors come from a woman aged 25 to 39 in good health. The CDR3 runs from the conserved cysteine through the conserved F or W. The order of the fields is D gene, clone size, V gene, J gene, CDR3 length, CDR3 protein, CDR3 DNA. The D gene is left open where the match is weak. Clone size is not always given. Where it is, it says once, few, many or a class for expanded clones.

d_call: NA; clone_size: NA; v_call: TRBV10-3; j_call: TRBJ1-6; cdr3_length: 15; cdr3_aa: CATLQGSSYNSPLHF; cdr3_nt: TGTGCCACCCTACAGGGTAGCTCCTATAATTCACCCCTCCACTTT
d_call: TRBD1; clone_size: NA; v_call: TRBV9; j_call: TRBJ2-2; cdr3_length: 14; cdr3_aa: CATSEDRDTGELFF; cdr3_nt: TGTGCCACCTCCGAGGACAGGGACACCGGGGAGCTGTTTTTT
d_call: NA; clone_size: few; v_call: TRBV4-1; j_call: TRBJ2-7; cdr3_length: 13; cdr3_aa: CASSQQVGYEQYF; cdr3_nt: TGCGCCAGCAGCCAACAAGTAGGCTACGAGCAGTACTTC
d_call: NA; clone_size: once; v_call: TRBV11-1; j_call: TRBJ2-2; cdr3_length: 15; cdr3_aa: CASSLRAMNTGELFF; cdr3_nt: TGTGCCAGCAGCTTGCGGGCCATGAACACCGGGGAGCTGTTTTTT
d_call: NA; clone_size: NA; v_call: TRBV6-5; j_call: TRBJ1-4; cdr3_length: 12; cdr3_aa: CASGLLEEKLFF; cdr3_nt: TGTGCCAGCGGGCTCCTAGAAGAAAAACTGTTTTTT
d_call: NA; clone_size: NA; v_call: TRBV6-5; j_call: TRBJ1-3; cdr3_length: 13; cdr3_aa: CASRPISGNTIYF; cdr3_nt: TGTGCCAGCAGGCCGATCTCTGGAAACACCATATATTTT
d_call: TRBD2; clone_size: NA; v_call: TRBV4-2; j_call: TRBJ2-5; cdr3_length: 16; cdr3_aa: CASSLTSGGNQETQYF; cdr3_nt: TGTGCCAGCAGCCTTACTAGCGGAGGGAACCAAGAGACCCAGTACTTC
d_call: NA; clone_size: NA; v_call: TRBV7-2; j_call: TRBJ2-7; cdr3_length: 14; cdr3_aa: CASSLATGPYEQYF; cdr3_nt: TGTGCCAGCAGCTTAGCAACCGGCCCCTACGAGCAGTACTTC
d_call: NA; clone_size: NA; v_call: TRBV19; j_call: TRBJ2-1; cdr3_length: 13; cdr3_aa: CASSIEGEREQFF; cdr3_nt: TGTGCCAGTAGTATAGAAGGGGAGCGTGAGCAGTTCTTC
d_call: NA; clone_size: once; v_call: TRBV19; j_call: TRBJ1-3; cdr3_length: 14; cdr3_aa: CASSMLVSGNTIYF; cdr3_nt: TGTGCCAGTAGTATGTTAGTCTCTGGAAACACCATATATTTT
d_call: NA; clone_size: NA; v_call: TRBV12-3/TRBV12-4; j_call: TRBJ2-7; cdr3_length: 13; cdr3_aa: CASSLGRPYEQYF; cdr3_nt: TGTGCCAGCAGTTTAGGCAGACCCTACGAGCAGTACTTC
d_call: TRBD2; clone_size: NA; v_call: TRBV24-1; j_call: TRBJ2-1; cdr3_length: 16; cdr3_aa: CATSDSLAGVIGEQFF; cdr3_nt: TGTGCCACCAGTGATTCTCTAGCGGGAGTAATTGGTGAGCAGTTCTTC
d_call: NA; clone_size: NA; v_call: TRBV4-2; j_call: TRBJ2-7; cdr3_length: 15; cdr3_aa: CASSQDLTYDYEQYF; cdr3_nt: TGTGCCAGCAGCCAAGATCTAACGTACGACTACGAGCAGTACTTC
d_call: NA; clone_size: NA; v_call: TRBV6-1; j_call: TRBJ2-3; cdr3_length: 14; cdr3_aa: CASSESGSTDTQYF; cdr3_nt: TGTGCCAGCAGTGAGAGCGGTAGCACAGATACGCAGTATTTT
d_call: NA; clone_size: NA; v_call: TRBV15; j_call: TRBJ1-3; cdr3_length: 16; cdr3_aa: CATSSSRPRTGNTIYF; cdr3_nt: TGTGCCACCAGCAGTTCCCGTCCGAGAACTGGAAACACCATATATTTT
d_call: NA; clone_size: NA; v_call: TRBV28; j_call: TRBJ2-1; cdr3_length: 16; cdr3_aa: CASSLNGPSSYNEQFF; cdr3_nt: TGTGCCAGCAGTTTAAACGGGCCTAGCTCCTACAATGAGCAGTTCTTC
d_call: NA; clone_size: NA; v_call: TRBV5-5; j_call: TRBJ2-7; cdr3_length: 14; cdr3_aa: CASSDTGSPYEQYF; cdr3_nt: TGTGCCAGCAGCGACACCGGGTCCCCCTACGAGCAGTACTTC
d_call: TRBD2; clone_size: NA; v_call: TRBV29-1; j_call: TRBJ2-1; cdr3_length: 16; cdr3_aa: CSVAGLAGATYNEQFF; cdr3_nt: TGCAGCGTTGCGGGACTAGCGGGAGCGACTTACAATGAGCAGTTCTTC
d_call: NA; clone_size: NA; v_call: TRBV6-1; j_call: TRBJ2-1; cdr3_length: 16; cdr3_aa: CASSEAQGLLGNEQFF; cdr3_nt: TGTGCCAGCAGTGAAGCCCAGGGCCTTTTGGGCAATGAGCAGTTCTTC
d_call: TRBD2; clone_size: NA; v_call: TRBV6-5; j_call: TRBJ2-1; cdr3_length: 15; cdr3_aa: CASSYLLAGTNEQFF; cdr3_nt: TGTGCCAGCAGTTACCTCCTAGCGGGGACCAATGAGCAGTTCTTC
d_call: NA; clone_size: once; v_call: TRBV14; j_call: TRBJ1-1; cdr3_length: 17; cdr3_aa: CASSFPGAEMRNTEAFF; cdr3_nt: TGTGCCAGCAGCTTTCCCGGGGCCGAAATGCGGAACACTGAAGCTTTCTTT
d_call: TRBD1; clone_size: NA; v_call: TRBV24-1; j_call: TRBJ2-7; cdr3_length: 16; cdr3_aa: CATSGPPGQGSYEQYF; cdr3_nt: TGTGCCACCAGTGGACCACCGGGACAGGGCTCCTACGAGCAGTACTTC
d_call: NA; clone_size: few; v_call: TRBV5-6; j_call: TRBJ2-3; cdr3_length: 13; cdr3_aa: CASSLRGSDTQYF; cdr3_nt: TGTGCCAGCAGCTTGCGGGGGTCTGATACGCAGTATTTT
d_call: TRBD1; clone_size: NA; v_call: TRBV11-3; j_call: TRBJ2-2; cdr3_length: 17; cdr3_aa: CASSQGDRLRKTGELFF; cdr3_nt: TGTGCCAGCAGCCAAGGGGACAGGCTGAGGAAGACCGGGGAGCTGTTTTTT
d_call: NA; clone_size: NA; v_call: TRBV9; j_call: TRBJ2-1; cdr3_length: 14; cdr3_aa: CASSAPGLTNEQFF; cdr3_nt: TGTGCCAGCAGCGCTCCGGGACTCACTAATGAGCAGTTCTTC
d_call: NA; clone_size: NA; v_call: TRBV11-2; j_call: TRBJ2-7; cdr3_length: 14; cdr3_aa: CASSYGIPTYEQYF; cdr3_nt: TGTGCCAGCAGTTACGGGATCCCCACCTACGAGCAGTACTTC
d_call: NA; clone_size: NA; v_call: TRBV7-9; j_call: TRBJ1-1; cdr3_length: 11; cdr3_aa: CASRMDTEAFF; cdr3_nt: TGTGCCAGCCGTATGGACACTGAAGCTTTCTTT
d_call: TRBD2; clone_size: NA; v_call: TRBV28; j_call: TRBJ2-1; cdr3_length: 16; cdr3_aa: CASSSYWGLGYNEQFF; cdr3_nt: TGTGCCAGCAGTTCCTACTGGGGACTAGGGTACAATGAGCAGTTCTTC